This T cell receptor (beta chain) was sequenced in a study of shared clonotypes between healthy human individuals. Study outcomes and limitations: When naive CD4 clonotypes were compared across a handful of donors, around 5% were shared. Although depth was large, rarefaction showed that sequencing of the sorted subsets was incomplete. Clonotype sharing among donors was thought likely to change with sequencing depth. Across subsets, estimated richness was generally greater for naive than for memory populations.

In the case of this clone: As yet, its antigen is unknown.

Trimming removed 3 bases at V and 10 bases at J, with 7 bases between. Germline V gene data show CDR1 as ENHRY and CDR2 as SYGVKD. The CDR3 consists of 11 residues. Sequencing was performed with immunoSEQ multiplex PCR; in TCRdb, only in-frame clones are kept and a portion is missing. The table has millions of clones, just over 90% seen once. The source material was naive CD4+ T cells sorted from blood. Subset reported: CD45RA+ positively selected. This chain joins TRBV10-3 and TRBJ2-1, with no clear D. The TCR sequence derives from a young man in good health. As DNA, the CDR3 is TGTGCCATCAGTGAAACGCGGGAGCAGTTCTTC. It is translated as CAISETREQFF.